This T cell receptor (beta chain) was found in a study of T cell repertoires in cytomegalovirus infection. Study at large: The study used recently identified HLA-C-restricted and well-studied HLA-B-restricted CMV epitopes.

This CDR3 spans 13 amino acids. The germline V gene has CDR1 KGHDR and CDR2 SFDVKD. The V and J ends lost 5 bases and 5 bases respectively, with 11 bases between them. Study-level results: The response measured ex vivo was dominated by TCR beta clonotypes (HLA-C-restricted and CMV-specific). Carriage of CMV together with the relevant HLA was identifiable through cumulative public TCR beta family frequency.

The sample holds a few counts of this clonotype. The antigen is unknown. TCRdb reprocessed the reads with MiXCR, giving one entry per CDR3 protein. The sample contains 450,000 to 600,000 distinct CDR3 sequences, about 33% of which appear only once. The TCR originated in a human donor in good health (CMV status not recorded). Some clones in this sample may be carry-over from other donors' samples. The sample here was cultured PBMCs, taken from culture after CMV antigen stimulation. The V call is TRBV24-1, the J call TRBJ2-5; D is unclear. The CDR3 DNA is TGTGCCACCAGTGGCGGACCAACGGAGACCCAGTACTTC. It encodes CATSGGPTETQYF.